The rows below give T cell receptor beta chains drawn from one sample of a study of graft-versus-host responses after intestinal transplantation. These receptors are not linked to any known antigen. Profiling relied on immunoSEQ multiplex PCR, and the TCRdb table lists in-frame clones only, not all of them. Of 100,000 or so clones listed, approximately 90% were seen once; the top ten hold around 0.17%. This material consisted of unstimulated CD4+ T cells sorted from spleen or lymph node cells, taken before intestinal transplant. The receptor set was obtained from a human donor who received an intestinal transplant. Each CDR3 is given with its conserved first and last residue. The D gene is left open where the match is weak. Size tells how often a clone was seen (once, few, many) or the class of an expanded clone, and some rows leave it out.

clone_size	j_call	d_call	v_call	cdr3_nt	cdr3_aa
.	TRBJ2-7	.	TRBV11-1	TGTGCCAGCAGCCGTCGGTCAGGGGATTACGAGCAGTACTTC	CASSRRSGDYEQYF
.	TRBJ1-6	.	TRBV7-3	TGTGCCAGCAGCTTAACAGGGGTTTCAAATTCACCCCTCCACTTT	CASSLTGVSNSPLHF
.	TRBJ2-1	TRBD2	TRBV6-5	TGTGCCAGCAGTGGGTCCCAGGGAGGGATTGAGCAGTTCTTC	CASSGSQGGIEQFF
.	TRBJ2-7	.	TRBV9	TGTGCCAGCAGCGCCATGGGGGGACGAGCCTACGAGCAGTACTTC	CASSAMGGRAYEQYF
.	TRBJ2-3	TRBD2	TRBV29-1	TGCAGCGTTGAAGCCTTAGGCGGGAGGAGCACAGATACGCAGTATTTT	CSVEALGGRSTDTQYF
.	TRBJ2-5	.	TRBV6-5	TGTGCCAGCAACTATCGCGGGACTGATCATCAGACCCAGTACTTC	CASNYRGTDHQTQYF
.	TRBJ1-6	.	TRBV11-3	TGTGCCAGCAGCTTAGTCCGTAATTCACCCCTCCACTTT	CASSLVRNSPLHF
.	TRBJ1-5	TRBD1	TRBV28	TGTGCCAGCACCACAGGGGGGGGAGATCAGCCCCAGCATTTT	CASTTGGGDQPQHF
.	TRBJ2-3	TRBD2	TRBV28	TGTGCCAGCGATCCAACCCGGGAGGGGGCAGATACGCAGTATTTT	CASDPTREGADTQYF
once	TRBJ1-1	.	TRBV18	TGTGCCAGCTCACCCCCGAGCAGGGATAGCACTGAAGCTTTCTTT	CASSPPSRDSTEAFF
.	TRBJ1-3	TRBD1	TRBV4-1	TGCGCCAGCAGGACAGGGGGCTTTGGAAACACCATATATTTT	CASRTGGFGNTIYF